The source of this TCR beta chain is a study of PD-1 blockade in classical Hodgkin lymphoma (dated by TCRdb to 2018 to 2020). Broadly, across the study: A peripheral blood immune signature of response to PD-1 blockade in classical Hodgkin lymphoma was defined using TCR beta sequencing and CyTOF. Summary of the overall study and its limitations: The study covered only a single clinical trial cohort, and the causes of the repertoire differences, possibly disease activity or prior therapy, were still not defined. Baseline TCR diversity was reported to be lower in newly diagnosed patients than in healthy donors, and even lower in relapsed/refractory patients.

Ends trimmed: V by 5 bases, J by 6 bases; bases unmatched to a gene: 7. CDR3 length: 15 amino acids, cysteine to phenylalanine. Just the 45-base CDR3 DNA is kept, in frame starting at base 1. CDR1 SGHNT and CDR2 YENEEA are derived from the germline V gene. The meaning of the sample's time point label: newly diagnosed, previously untreated cHL patient sample. CD4+ T cells were purified from thawed PBMCs by magnetic negative selection with a Miltenyi CD4+ T cell isolation kit. As a comparison group for the relapsed/refractory trial patients, PBMCs were sequenced from patients with newly diagnosed, previously untreated classical Hodgkin lymphoma. After peripheral blood was drawn into 8 mL Vacutainer Cell Preparation Tubes, PBMCs were isolated by centrifugation and then cryopreserved. Purified CD4+ and CD8+ fractions were prepared only for cases with an additional available PBMC sample. Magnetically labelled cells were removed on LS columns in a quadroMACS separator, and the flow-through was retained as the purified fraction.

With respect to this clone: The specificity of this receptor is unknown. Base qualities are not provided; no much larger clone lies one nucleotide away.

The Qiagen DNeasy kit was used to extract genomic DNA from unsorted PBMCs and from the negatively selected CD4+ and CD8+ fractions. Amplification of TCR beta CDR3 regions was done by immunoSEQ multiplex PCR with primers that anneal to V and J segments. A synthetic immune receptor repertoire was used to minimize amplification bias, and any residual bias was removed computationally once sequencing was done. Per the source publication's procedure: Repertoire diversity was quantified as the Shannon entropy index using custom Python scripts. The unsorted, CD4+ and CD8+ repertoires were each analyzed separately, with the exception of combined analyses, where CD4+ and CD8+ sequences were merged in silico. TCRdb re-hosts the immuneACCESS table, in-frame sequences only. Its copies lack some clones; in the studies checked, an unresolved V gene accounts for under half of them, and the cause for the rest is not known. That table supplies the V and J calls and clone size; D and trimming were determined from the DNA. The sample profile shows more than 25,000 clones; approximately 88% of them were found once. About 0.34% of the sample is held by the ten biggest clonotypes.

The V and J segments used are TRBV11-3 and TRBJ2-2, with 9 middle bases fitting TRBD1. The sequence came from a human donor with classical Hodgkin lymphoma. What was sequenced was CD4+ T cells from blood. The sequenced DNA is TGTGCCAGCAGCCCGGGACAGGGTTCACCCGGGGAGCTGTTTTTT. Translated, it gives CASSPGQGSPGELFF.